This T cell receptor beta chain was captured in a study of blood T cell repertoires in COVID-19 (dated by TCRdb to the early 2020s). General notes on the study: Collaborator samples came from the United States, Italy and Spain and covered acute and convalescent phases of COVID-19. The material from the prospective study consisted of cDNA or gDNA derived from T cells, B-cell-depleted T cells, or PBMCs. Subjects who had been exposed to COVID-19, were actively infected with it, or had recovered from it provided the deeply sampled blood TCRbeta repertoires that made up the dataset. The repertoires were released in a freely available public database meant as a resource for research on the immune response to SARS-CoV-2. Samples came from the ongoing ImmuneRACE study (first 160 participants) plus 1,254 subjects from 6 global collaborators. Sample metadata almost always included a de-identified subject ID, COVID-19 status, age in years and sex. HLA class I and class II types, where available, came from metadata supplied by the sample provider rather than from assay-based typing.

V is trimmed back by 6 bases and J by 12 bases, and the junction contains 10 bases that no gene match accounts for. Taken from the germline V gene, the CDR1 and CDR2 loops are MNHEY and SVGAGI. The CDR3 runs 13 residues from the cysteine to the phenylalanine. The only DNA kept is the CDR3, 39 bases in frame from the first base. Of note for this clone: Its antigen target is currently unknown. The input lacks base qualities; no much larger clone sits a single base away.

TCRbeta CDR3 regions were amplified from genomic DNA by means of the immunoSEQ Assay, a bias-controlled multiplex PCR. The authors' pipeline ran thus. The number of nucleated cells in each sample was estimated by amplification of reference gene primers within the assay. To quantify the absolute abundance of each unique TCRbeta CDR3 rearrangement, sequence reads were collapsed and filtered. Productive Simpson clonality was computed per sample as the square root of Simpson's diversity index over productive rearrangements. Entries here come from immuneACCESS through TCRdb and include only in-frame sequences with V and J called. Some clones fail to appear in such tables; in the studies checked, an unresolved V gene covers under half of the shortfall, and the cause of the remainder is unknown. V and J calls and clone size are those listed in that table; D and trimming were worked out from the DNA. For this sample there are around 100,000 clones; 80% appear just once. The ten most abundant clones make up 12% of the sample.

General findings and caveats noted by the study authors: The quantity of clinical and demographic metadata differed by source and by participant and was supplied without curation.

The collaborating institutions used their own protocols to collect whole blood in K2EDTA tubes. For TCRbeta analysis, collaborators shipped samples as frozen whole blood, isolated PBMCs, or DNA extracted from either of those sample types. The sequencing sample was made of peripheral blood. In this chain, TRBV6-5 is recombined with TRBJ2-1; 8 nucleotides in the junction match TRBD1. The sequence came from a woman aged 65 to 85 with acute or convalescent COVID-19. Read as DNA, the sequence is TGTGCCAGCAGCCTTTCCGCTGGACAGGGGCAGTTCTTC. This translates into CASSLSAGQGQFF.